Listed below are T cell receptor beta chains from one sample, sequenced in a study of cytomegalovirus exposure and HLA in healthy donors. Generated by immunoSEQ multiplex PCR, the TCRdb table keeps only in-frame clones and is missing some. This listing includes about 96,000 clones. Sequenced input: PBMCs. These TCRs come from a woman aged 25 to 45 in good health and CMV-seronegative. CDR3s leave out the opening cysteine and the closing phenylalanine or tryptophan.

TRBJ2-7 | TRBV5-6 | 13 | ASSRRTGDLYEQY
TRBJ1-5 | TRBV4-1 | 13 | ASSRTGQGYQPQH
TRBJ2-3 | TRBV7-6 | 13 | ASSLRGQPTDTQY
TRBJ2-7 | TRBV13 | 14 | ASSFRPGQGLYEQY
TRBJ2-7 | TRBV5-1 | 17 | ASSSPTSGSRGKHTEQY
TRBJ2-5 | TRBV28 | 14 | ASPPGLAGAQETQY
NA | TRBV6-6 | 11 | ASSQSSSYEQY
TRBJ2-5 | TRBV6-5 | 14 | ASSYSMNNRGETQY
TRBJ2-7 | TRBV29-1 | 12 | SVVHLGGRFEQY
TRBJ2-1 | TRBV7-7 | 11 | ASSLGLGSEQF
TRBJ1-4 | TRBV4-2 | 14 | ASSQVPGQNNEKLF
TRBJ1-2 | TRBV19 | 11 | ASSIATDGGYT
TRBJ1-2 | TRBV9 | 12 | ASSLTGVAYGYT
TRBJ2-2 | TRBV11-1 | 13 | ASSLTSGGIGELF
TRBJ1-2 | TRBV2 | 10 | ASRGTANGYT
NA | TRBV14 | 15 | ASSQSRGHFTSYEQY
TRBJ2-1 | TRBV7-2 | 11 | ASSPTGGNEQF
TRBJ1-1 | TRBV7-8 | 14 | ASSQGAAVMNTEAF
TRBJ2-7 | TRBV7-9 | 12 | ASSEGQSSYEQY
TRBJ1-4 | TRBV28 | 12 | ASSSGTGSVKLF
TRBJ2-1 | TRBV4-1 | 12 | ASSQPGKANEQF
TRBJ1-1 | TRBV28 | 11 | ASSLIRSTEAF